A single sample gave rise to the 2 T cell receptor beta chains below, sequenced in a study of OX40 agonist ivuxolimab in advanced cancers. Library preparation employed the immunoSEQ multiplex PCR assay. TCRdb took over this immuneACCESS table, retaining in-frame rearrangements with V and J assigned. Such tables are incomplete; in checked studies, under half of the missing clones stem from an unresolved V gene, and the remainder is unexplained. In all, the sample holds 15,000 to 20,000 clones, and approximately 81% of those were seen once. The ten biggest clones cover roughly 25% of the sample. The sample was CD4+ or CD8+ T cells sorted from blood, taken in a trial of the OX40 agonist ivuxolimab. Every receptor here comes from an adult with an advanced solid tumor such as melanoma, head and neck, liver or kidney cancer.

This clone has just a few counts. The chain joins TRBV29-1 to TRBJ2-7; TRBD2 matches at 7 bases. V shed 3 bases and J 3 bases; nucleotides not matched to a gene: 8. The CDR3 loop spans 14 amino acids. Germline CDR1 is SQVTM and CDR2 is ANQGSEA. CDR3 sequence (DNA): TGCAGCGTTGACCGACGGGGGGAGGGCTACGAGCAGTACTTC. It translates to CSVDRRGEGYEQYF.

J is TRBJ2-1 and V is TRBV11-2, with a weak D call TRBD2 (5 bases). The CDR3 loop spans 12 amino acids. The germline V gene has CDR1 SGHAT and CDR2 FQNNGV. Trimming left V 1 base short and J 9 bases short, with 7 bases between. The CDR3 sequence: CASSLGGPEQFF. Here the CDR3 DNA reads TGTGCCAGCAGCTTAGGCGGGCCTGAGCAGTTCTTC.